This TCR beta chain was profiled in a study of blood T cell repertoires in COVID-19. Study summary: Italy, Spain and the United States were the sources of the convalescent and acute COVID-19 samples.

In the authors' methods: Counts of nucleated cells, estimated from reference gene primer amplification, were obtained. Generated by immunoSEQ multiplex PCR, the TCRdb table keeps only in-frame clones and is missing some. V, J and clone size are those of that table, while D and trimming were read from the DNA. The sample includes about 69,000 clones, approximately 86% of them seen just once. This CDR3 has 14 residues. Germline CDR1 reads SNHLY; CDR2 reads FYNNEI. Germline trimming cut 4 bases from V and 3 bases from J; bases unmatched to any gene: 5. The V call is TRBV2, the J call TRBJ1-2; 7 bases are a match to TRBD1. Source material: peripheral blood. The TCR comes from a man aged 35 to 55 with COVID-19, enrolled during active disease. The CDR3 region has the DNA TGTGCCAGCAGTGGACAGGGTTCGCACTATGGCTACACCTTC. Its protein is CASSGQGSHYGYTF.